This T cell receptor (beta chain) was sequenced during a study of a mutant IDH1 vaccine in newly diagnosed glioma. As for time point: week 35, safety follow-up. The vaccine gave 300 ug of a 20-mer mutant IDH1 peptide subcutaneously per dose. V dropped 0 bases and J dropped 11; count of bases not matched to a gene: 11. The CDR3 extends over 14 amino acids. The germline V gene has CDR1 GTSNPN and CDR2 SVGIG (reference sequence). Clones were read by immunoSEQ multiplex PCR, and TCRdb kept only the in-frame ones, dropping some. The sample yields roughly 54,000 clones, approximately 80% seen once. As for this clone: The target antigen is unknown.

The material sequenced was PBMCs, taken from a glioma patient whose treatment included an IDH1 peptide vaccine. The genes are TRBV30 and TRBJ2-3, with 7 positions matching TRBD2. This receptor was taken from a young woman with glioma. DNA of the CDR3: TGTGCCTGGAGTGTACGCCGGCGGGAGCCGGAGCAGTATTTT. It is translated as CAWSVRRREPEQYF.